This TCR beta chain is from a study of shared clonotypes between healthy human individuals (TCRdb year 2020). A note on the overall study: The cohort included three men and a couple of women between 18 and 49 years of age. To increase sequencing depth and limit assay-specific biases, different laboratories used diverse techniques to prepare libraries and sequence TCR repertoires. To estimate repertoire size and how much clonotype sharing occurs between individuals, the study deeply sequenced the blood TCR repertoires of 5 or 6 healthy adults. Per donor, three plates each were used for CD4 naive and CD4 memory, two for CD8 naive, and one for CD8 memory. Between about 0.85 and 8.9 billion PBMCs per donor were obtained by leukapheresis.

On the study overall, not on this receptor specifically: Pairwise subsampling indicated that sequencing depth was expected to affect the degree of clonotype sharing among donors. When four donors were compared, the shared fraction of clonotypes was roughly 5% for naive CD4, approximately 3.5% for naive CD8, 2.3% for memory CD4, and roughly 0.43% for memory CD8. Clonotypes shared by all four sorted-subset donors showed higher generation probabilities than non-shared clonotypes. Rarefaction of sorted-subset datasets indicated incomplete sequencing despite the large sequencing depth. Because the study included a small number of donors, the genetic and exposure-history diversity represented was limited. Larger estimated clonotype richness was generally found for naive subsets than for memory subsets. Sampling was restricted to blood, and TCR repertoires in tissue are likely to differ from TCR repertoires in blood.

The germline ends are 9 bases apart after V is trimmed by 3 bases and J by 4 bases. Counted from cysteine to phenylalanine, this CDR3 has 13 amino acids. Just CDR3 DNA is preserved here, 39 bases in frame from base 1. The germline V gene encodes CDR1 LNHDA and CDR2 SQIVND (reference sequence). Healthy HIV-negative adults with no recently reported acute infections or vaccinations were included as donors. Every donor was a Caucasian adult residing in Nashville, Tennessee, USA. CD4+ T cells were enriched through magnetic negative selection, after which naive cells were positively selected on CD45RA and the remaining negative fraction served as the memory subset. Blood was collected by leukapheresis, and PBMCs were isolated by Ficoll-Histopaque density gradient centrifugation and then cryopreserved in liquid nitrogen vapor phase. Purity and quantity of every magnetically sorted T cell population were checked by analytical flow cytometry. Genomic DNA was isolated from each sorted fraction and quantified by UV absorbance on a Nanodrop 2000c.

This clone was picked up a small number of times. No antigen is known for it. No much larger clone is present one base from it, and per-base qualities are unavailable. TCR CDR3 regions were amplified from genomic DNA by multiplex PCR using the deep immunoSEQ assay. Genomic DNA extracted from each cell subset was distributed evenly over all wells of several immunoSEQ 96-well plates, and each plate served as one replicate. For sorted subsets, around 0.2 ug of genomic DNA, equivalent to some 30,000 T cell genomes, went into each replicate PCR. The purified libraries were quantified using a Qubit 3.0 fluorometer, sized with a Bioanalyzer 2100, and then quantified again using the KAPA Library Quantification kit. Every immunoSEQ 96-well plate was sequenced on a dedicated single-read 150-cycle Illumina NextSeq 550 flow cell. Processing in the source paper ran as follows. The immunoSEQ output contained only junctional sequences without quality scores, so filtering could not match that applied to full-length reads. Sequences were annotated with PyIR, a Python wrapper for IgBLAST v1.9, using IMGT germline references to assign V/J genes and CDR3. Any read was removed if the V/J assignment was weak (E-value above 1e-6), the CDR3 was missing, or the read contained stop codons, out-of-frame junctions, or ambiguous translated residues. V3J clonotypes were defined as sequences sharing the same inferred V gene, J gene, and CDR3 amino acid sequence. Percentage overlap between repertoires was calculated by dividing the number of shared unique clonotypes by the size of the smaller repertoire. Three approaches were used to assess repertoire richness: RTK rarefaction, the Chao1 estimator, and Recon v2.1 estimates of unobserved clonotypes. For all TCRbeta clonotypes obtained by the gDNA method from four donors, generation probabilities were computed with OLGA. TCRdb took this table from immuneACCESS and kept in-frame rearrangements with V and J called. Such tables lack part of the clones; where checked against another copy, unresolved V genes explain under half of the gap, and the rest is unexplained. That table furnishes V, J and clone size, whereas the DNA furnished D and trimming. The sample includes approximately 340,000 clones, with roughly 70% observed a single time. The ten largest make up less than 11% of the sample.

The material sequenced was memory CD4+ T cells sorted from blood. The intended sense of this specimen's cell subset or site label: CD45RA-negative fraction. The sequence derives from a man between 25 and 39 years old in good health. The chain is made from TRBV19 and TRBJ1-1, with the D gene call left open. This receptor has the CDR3 CASSIRTSTEAFF. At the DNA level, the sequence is TGTGCCAGTAGTATCCGGACCTCCACTGAAGCTTTCTTT.